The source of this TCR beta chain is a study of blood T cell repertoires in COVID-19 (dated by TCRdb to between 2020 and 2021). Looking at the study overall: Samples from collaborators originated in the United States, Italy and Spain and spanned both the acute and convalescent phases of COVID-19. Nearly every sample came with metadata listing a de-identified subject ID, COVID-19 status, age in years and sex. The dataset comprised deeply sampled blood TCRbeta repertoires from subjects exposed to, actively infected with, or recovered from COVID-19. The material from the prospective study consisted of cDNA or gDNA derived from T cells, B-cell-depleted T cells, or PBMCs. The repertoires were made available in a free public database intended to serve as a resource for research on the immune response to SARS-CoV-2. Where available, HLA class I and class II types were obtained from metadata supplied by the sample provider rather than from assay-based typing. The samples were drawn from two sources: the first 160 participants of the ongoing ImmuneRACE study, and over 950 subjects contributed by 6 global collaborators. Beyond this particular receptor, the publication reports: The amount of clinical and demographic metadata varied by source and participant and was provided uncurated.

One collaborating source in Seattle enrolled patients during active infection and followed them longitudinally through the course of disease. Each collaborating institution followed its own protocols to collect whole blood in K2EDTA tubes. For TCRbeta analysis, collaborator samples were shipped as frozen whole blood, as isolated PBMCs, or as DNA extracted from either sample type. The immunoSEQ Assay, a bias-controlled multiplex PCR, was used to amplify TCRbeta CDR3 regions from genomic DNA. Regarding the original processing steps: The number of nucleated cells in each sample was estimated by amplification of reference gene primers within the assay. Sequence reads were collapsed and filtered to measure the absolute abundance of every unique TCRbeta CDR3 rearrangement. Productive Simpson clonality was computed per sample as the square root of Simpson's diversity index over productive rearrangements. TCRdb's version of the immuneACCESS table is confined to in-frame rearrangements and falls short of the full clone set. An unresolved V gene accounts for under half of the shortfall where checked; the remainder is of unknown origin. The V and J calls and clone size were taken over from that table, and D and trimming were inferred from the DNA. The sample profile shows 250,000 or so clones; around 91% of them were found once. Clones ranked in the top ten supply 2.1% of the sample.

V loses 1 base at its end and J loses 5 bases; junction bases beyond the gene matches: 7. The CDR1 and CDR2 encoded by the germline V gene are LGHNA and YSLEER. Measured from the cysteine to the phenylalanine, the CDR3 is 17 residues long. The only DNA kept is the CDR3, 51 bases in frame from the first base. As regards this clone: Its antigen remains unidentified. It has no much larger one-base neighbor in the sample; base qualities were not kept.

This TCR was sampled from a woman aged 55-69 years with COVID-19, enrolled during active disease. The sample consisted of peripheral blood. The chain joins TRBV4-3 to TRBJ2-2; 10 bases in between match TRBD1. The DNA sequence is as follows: TGCGCCAGCAGCCAAGTGGGTAGGACAGGGGGGACCGGGGAGCTGTTTTTT. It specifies CASSQVGRTGGTGELFF.